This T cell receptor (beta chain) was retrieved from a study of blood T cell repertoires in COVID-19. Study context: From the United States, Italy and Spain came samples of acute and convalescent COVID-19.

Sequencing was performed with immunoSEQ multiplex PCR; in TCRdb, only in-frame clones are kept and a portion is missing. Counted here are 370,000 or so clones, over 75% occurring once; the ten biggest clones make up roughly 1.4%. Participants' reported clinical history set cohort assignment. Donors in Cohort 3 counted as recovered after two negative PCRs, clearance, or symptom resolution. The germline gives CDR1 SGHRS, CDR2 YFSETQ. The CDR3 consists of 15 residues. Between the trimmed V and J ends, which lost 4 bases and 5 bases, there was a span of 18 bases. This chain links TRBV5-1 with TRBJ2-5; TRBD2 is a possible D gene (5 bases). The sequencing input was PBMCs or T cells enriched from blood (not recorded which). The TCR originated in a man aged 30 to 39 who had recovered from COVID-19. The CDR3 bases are TGCGCCAGCAGCGGCGGGCGCCTCATGTGGGAGACCCAGTACTTC. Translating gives CASSGGRLMWETQYF.